This TCR beta chain was recovered during a study of blood T cell repertoires in COVID-19. Background on the study: The United States, Italy and Spain provided the acute and convalescent COVID-19 samples. Sample material is recorded as cDNA or gDNA derived from T cells, B-cell-depleted T cells, or PBMCs.

In the authors' workflow: Amplification of reference gene primers was used by the study to estimate nucleated cell counts. Measured with immunoSEQ multiplex PCR; TCRdb has only the in-frame clones, and not every one. V, J and clone size are taken as reported in that table, and D and trimming were inferred from the DNA itself. The sample holds 120,000 to 150,000 clones, 88% seen once. This clonotype was sampled from a human donor in a cohort sampled during active COVID-19. The material sequenced was peripheral blood.

CDR3: CASSVVAGGGQETQYF. The CDR3 bases are TGTGCCAGCAGCGTAGTCGCGGGGGGTGGCCAAGAGACCCAGTACTTC. The chain links TRBV9 to TRBJ2-5; 8 bases match TRBD2. The CDR3 runs to 16 residues. Germline V gene sequence: CDR1 SGDLS, CDR2 YYNGEE. After removal of 0 bases from V and 1 base from J, the junction contained 5 bases not matched to a gene.